This is a list of T cell receptor beta chains from one sample in a study of somatic mutations in cytotoxic T cells in rheumatoid arthritis. Clones were sequenced by immunoSEQ multiplex PCR, and TCRdb holds only the in-frame ones, with some missing. The sample has approximately 24,000 clones, nearly 75% seen once. Sequencing was performed on CD8+ T cells sorted from blood. These TCRs come from a woman between 18 and 29 years old in good health. CDR3s include the opening cysteine and the closing phenylalanine or tryptophan. D genes are given only for firm matches.

V gene: TRBV7-9; J gene: TRBJ1-2; D gene: TRBD1; CDR3 protein: CASSSTVQGAIGGYTF
V gene: TRBV11-2; J gene: TRBJ2-7; D gene: -; CDR3 protein: CASSLSIGSHYEQYF
V gene: TRBV9; J gene: TRBJ2-5; D gene: TRBD2; CDR3 protein: CASTVQAGVEETQYF
V gene: TRBV27; J gene: TRBJ2-3; D gene: TRBD2; CDR3 protein: CASHDGLAGLTDTQYF
V gene: TRBV15; J gene: TRBJ1-6; D gene: TRBD1; CDR3 protein: CATAPGTGRSYNSPLHF
V gene: TRBV10-3; J gene: TRBJ2-2; D gene: TRBD2; CDR3 protein: CAISDLAGGINTGELFF
V gene: TRBV28; J gene: TRBJ2-1; D gene: -; CDR3 protein: CASRAVAGVLDEQFF
V gene: TRBV15; J gene: TRBJ1-2; D gene: TRBD1; CDR3 protein: CATSREGTVSYGYTF
V gene: TRBV13; J gene: TRBJ2-1; D gene: TRBD2; CDR3 protein: CASSLAVSGGTYNEQFF
V gene: TRBV5-6; J gene: TRBJ1-5; D gene: -; CDR3 protein: CASSLRADSNQPQHF
V gene: TRBV7-8; J gene: TRBJ2-7; D gene: -; CDR3 protein: CASSSGGGTYEQYF
V gene: TRBV4-2; J gene: TRBJ2-1; D gene: TRBD2; CDR3 protein: CASSPSGALYNEQFF
V gene: TRBV7-9; J gene: TRBJ1-1; D gene: -; CDR3 protein: CASSPARGTTEAFF
V gene: TRBV2; J gene: TRBJ1-1; D gene: -; CDR3 protein: CASSESRNTEAFF
V gene: TRBV7-8; J gene: TRBJ2-7; D gene: -; CDR3 protein: CASSLAVGTYEQYF
V gene: TRBV2; J gene: TRBJ2-2; D gene: -; CDR3 protein: CASRPTFRVTGELFF
V gene: TRBV19; J gene: TRBJ1-2; D gene: TRBD1; CDR3 protein: CASSPLDRDYGYTF
V gene: TRBV6-4; J gene: TRBJ2-7; D gene: TRBD2; CDR3 protein: CASSESTSGSSEQYF
V gene: TRBV9; J gene: TRBJ2-7; D gene: -; CDR3 protein: CASGGSGYEQYF
V gene: TRBV6-5; J gene: TRBJ2-7; D gene: -; CDR3 protein: CASSSPGHPYEQYF
V gene: TRBV27; J gene: TRBJ2-1; D gene: -; CDR3 protein: CASGSREQFF
V gene: TRBV5-4; J gene: TRBJ1-2; D gene: -; CDR3 protein: CASSLEEGFSYGYTF
V gene: TRBV28; J gene: TRBJ2-1; D gene: -; CDR3 protein: CASSLNYEQFF
V gene: TRBV5-8; J gene: -; D gene: -; CDR3 protein: CASSRRGTAYEQYF
V gene: TRBV5-6; J gene: TRBJ1-2; D gene: -; CDR3 protein: CASSLKGFRFDGYTF
V gene: TRBV4-1; J gene: TRBJ2-3; D gene: -; CDR3 protein: CASSQGDTQYF
V gene: TRBV9; J gene: TRBJ1-2; D gene: -; CDR3 protein: CASSGDGYTF
V gene: TRBV2; J gene: TRBJ1-5; D gene: -; CDR3 protein: CASSDKFNQPQHF
V gene: TRBV4-1; J gene: TRBJ1-4; D gene: TRBD1; CDR3 protein: CASSQPTGTREKLFF